Listed below are T cell receptor beta chains from one sample, sequenced in a study of T cells in Graves' hyperthyroidism and ophthalmopathy. One entry per CDR3 protein results from TCRdb running MiXCR on the multiplex PCR reads. The top ten hold under 15% of the sample, which has hundreds of thousands of distinct CDR3 sequences, roughly 15% seen once. Sequencing was performed on blood. All receptors come from a woman aged 45-60 years with Graves' ophthalmopathy. Both conserved end residues are part of each CDR3. The order of the fields is J gene, V gene, clone size, D gene, CDR3 DNA, CDR3 protein. A D gene is named only where the DNA matches it firmly. A row's size may be missing; if present it is once, few, many or a size class.

TRBJ2-5,TRBV20-1,many,TRBD1,TGCAGTGCGCTAGACAGGGTACAACAAGAGACCCAGTACTTC,CSALDRVQQETQYF
TRBJ1-5,TRBV12-3/TRBV12-4,many,-,TGTGCCAGCAGCATAACAGGGACCAATCAGCCCCAGCATTTT,CASSITGTNQPQHF
TRBJ2-1,TRBV5-8,few,-,TGTGCCAGCACATCCCGCGACAATGAGCAGTTCTTC,CASTSRDNEQFF
TRBJ2-1,TRBV7-9,many,TRBD2,TGTGCCAGCAGCTTAGCCGGCAAACTAGCGGGAGTTTGGAATGAGCAGTTCTTC,CASSLAGKLAGVWNEQFF
TRBJ2-7,TRBV20-1,few,-,TGCAGTGCCAGACCCCCGACACTGGCGGGCGAGCAGTACTTC,CSARPPTLAGEQYF
TRBJ2-7,TRBV20-1,many,-,TGCAGTACTAGGGGGGAGCAGTACTTC,CSTRGEQYF
TRBJ1-4,TRBV28,-,-,TGTGCCAGCGGGACGCTGACTAATGAAAAACTGTTTTTT,CASGTLTNEKLFF
TRBJ2-5,TRBV29-1,few,-,TGCAGCGTCCCGAGGGGGGTAGGTGAGACCCAGTACTTC,CSVPRGVGETQYF
TRBJ2-5,TRBV25-1,many,-,TGTGCCAGCAGCCCGGGCGAAGGATACCAAGAGACCCAGTACTTC,CASSPGEGYQETQYF
TRBJ2-3,TRBV19,-,-,TGTGCCAGTAGTGAAGCCAGCACAGATACGCAGTATTTT,CASSEASTDTQYF
TRBJ1-5,TRBV28,many,-,TGTGCCAGCAGGAGAACGGGACAACCACAGCCCCAGCATTTT,CASRRTGQPQPQHF
TRBJ1-2,TRBV18,many,-,TGTGCCAGCTCACCACCGTCATCCTACGGAGGCTACACCTTC,CASSPPSSYGGYTF
TRBJ1-4,TRBV28,many,-,TGTGCCAGCAGTTTATTAGCCGGTCCTTGGGGTGAAAAACTGTTTTTT,CASSLLAGPWGEKLFF
TRBJ2-1,TRBV29-1,-,TRBD2,TGCAGCGTCCGCCTCCCCGCTAGCGGGAGTATCAATGAGCAGTTCTTC,CSVRLPASGSINEQFF
TRBJ1-5,TRBV19,many,TRBD1,TGTGCCAGTGGACAGGGGCAATGGGAGCAGCCCCAGCATTTT,CASGQGQWEQPQHF
TRBJ1-1,TRBV4-3,few,-,TGCGCCAGCAGCCAAGATTTGGGTATTGGAAACACTGAAGCTTTCTTT,CASSQDLGIGNTEAFF
TRBJ1-1,TRBV6-6,many,-,TGTGCCAGCAGTTACTCAGGGGGTTGGACTGAAGCTTTCTTT,CASSYSGGWTEAFF
TRBJ1-5,TRBV2,many,TRBD1,TGTGCCAGCAGTGGCCAGGGGGTGGGTCAGCCCCAGCATTTT,CASSGQGVGQPQHF
TRBJ2-1,TRBV6-1,many,-,TGTGCCAGGACCCACCATACCAAAAGACAGGTGGAGTATGAGCAGTTCTTC,CARTHHTKRQVEYEQFF
TRBJ2-5,TRBV24-1,few,-,TGTGCCACCAGTATTCGTGGGGGCCAAGAGACCCAGTACTTC,CATSIRGGQETQYF
TRBJ2-1,TRBV19,few,TRBD2,TGTGCCAGTAGTATTCGACTAGCGCAGTACAATGAGCAGTTCTTC,CASSIRLAQYNEQFF
TRBJ2-1,TRBV9,many,TRBD2,TGTGCCAGCAGCGATAGCGGGAGGGCCTCAGATGAGCAGTTCTTC,CASSDSGRASDEQFF
TRBJ2-7,TRBV7-9,many,-,TGTGCCAGCAGCTTAACTGTGGGGAGGAACGAGCAGTACTTC,CASSLTVGRNEQYF
TRBJ2-3,TRBV5-1,-,TRBD2,TGCGCCAGCAGCTTGCTGGCTAGCGGGAGAACAGATACGCAGTATTTT,CASSLLASGRTDTQYF
TRBJ2-2,TRBV6-5,few,-,TGTGCCAGCAGTTACAACAGGGTGCCCGGGGAGCTGTTTTTT,CASSYNRVPGELFF
TRBJ2-5,TRBV29-1,many,TRBD2,TGCAGCGTCGGACTAGCGCAAGAGACCCAGTACTTC,CSVGLAQETQYF
TRBJ1-5,TRBV6-1,many,-,TGTGCCAGCAGTACAACCAAGAATCAGCCCCAGCATTTT,CASSTTKNQPQHF
TRBJ2-7,TRBV7-9,few,TRBD2,TGTGCCAGCAGCGATCGGGGGGGGCACAGAATATCCTACGAGCAGTACTTC,CASSDRGGHRISYEQYF
TRBJ2-1,TRBV29-1,-,-,TGCAGCGTTGATGTATCGGGAGTTGGACAGAGCGAGCAGTTCTTC,CSVDVSGVGQSEQFF
TRBJ2-5,TRBV6-2/TRBV6-3,-,-,TGTGCCAGCAGAAACGAGAGGGGGTATCGGGACGGAGAGACCCTGTACTTC,CASRNERGYRDGETLYF
TRBJ2-5,TRBV5-1,many,TRBD2,TGCGCCAGCAGCTTGGGTGTAGCGGGAGGCCCACCGGAGACCCAGTACTTC,CASSLGVAGGPPETQYF
TRBJ2-1,TRBV29-1,few,TRBD2,TGCAGCGTGGCTACCTCGGGACTAGCGCCCAATAAGCAGTTCTTC,CSVATSGLAPNKQFF
TRBJ2-1,TRBV7-9,many,TRBD2,TGTGCCAGCAGCTTCATACTAGCGGGGCACAATGAGCAGTTCTTC,CASSFILAGHNEQFF
TRBJ2-5,TRBV28,many,-,TGTGCCAGCAGTTTCTCGGAAACCCAGTACTTC,CASSFSETQYF
TRBJ1-1,TRBV28,many,-,TGTGCCAGCAGCCAGCAGTTTAAATTGGTGACAGGGAACACTGAAGCTTTCTTT,CASSQQFKLVTGNTEAFF
TRBJ1-1,TRBV19,-,-,TGTGCCAGTAGTATTGACCCGGCAGGGCTTATTGGCACTGAAGCTTTCTTT,CASSIDPAGLIGTEAFF
TRBJ2-7,TRBV9,-,-,TGTGCCAGCAGCGCCCGCGCAGGGACGCGGAGCTCCTACGAGCAGTACTTC,CASSARAGTRSSYEQYF
TRBJ2-7,TRBV28,many,-,TGTGCCAGCAGTTCCACGACAGCCTCCTACGAGCAGTACTTC,CASSSTTASYEQYF
TRBJ2-7,TRBV28,many,-,TGTGCCAGCAGTTTAGCCACTTTTTCCTACGAGCAGTACTTC,CASSLATFSYEQYF
TRBJ1-1,TRBV11-2,many,-,TGTGCCAGCAGCTTAGCCGGCGCCTGGACTGAAGCTTTCTTT,CASSLAGAWTEAFF
TRBJ2-1,TRBV20-1,-,TRBD1,TGCAGCCCCCGACAGGGGGCTTACAATGAGCAGTTCTTC,CSPRQGAYNEQFF
TRBJ2-3,TRBV9,few,-,TGTGCCAGCAGCCCAAGGGGGTCGAATACGCAGTATTTT,CASSPRGSNTQYF
TRBJ2-7,TRBV12-5,-,-,TGTGCTAGTGGTTCCACTCTGGAGCAGTACTTC,CASGSTLEQYF
TRBJ1-1,TRBV15,many,-,TGTGCCACCAGCAGAGATCGGGCGGCGAACACTGAAGCTTTCTTT,CATSRDRAANTEAFF
TRBJ2-7,TRBV27,-,TRBD1,TGTGCCAGCAGCCCGGACAGGGGGCGCGTCGAGCAGTACTTC,CASSPDRGRVEQYF
TRBJ2-7,TRBV5-1,once,TRBD1,TGCGCCAGCAGCTCCAAATTGACAGGGAACTACGAGCAGTACTTC,CASSSKLTGNYEQYF
TRBJ1-3,TRBV3-1,many,TRBD1,TGTGCCAGCAGCCAGACAGGGTTACTCGGAAACACCATATATTTT,CASSQTGLLGNTIYF
TRBJ1-1,TRBV20-1,many,-,TGCAGTGCTAGAGACGTCGACAGAGGCACTGAAGCTTTCTTT,CSARDVDRGTEAFF
TRBJ2-3,TRBV3-1,many,TRBD1,TGTGCCAGCAGCGCCCGGGACAGATCAGATACGCAGTATTTT,CASSARDRSDTQYF
TRBJ2-5,TRBV9,-,-,TGTGCCAGCAGCGTAGTCGCAAATCAAGAGACCCAGTACTTC,CASSVVANQETQYF